Listed below are T cell receptor beta chains from one sample, sequenced in a study of cytomegalovirus exposure and HLA in healthy donors. The protocol was immunoSEQ multiplex PCR, while the TCRdb copy is restricted to in-frame clones and leaves out a portion. The sample includes about 160,000 clones, over 70% of them seen just once. Sequencing used PBMCs. These receptors came from a woman younger than 45 in good health and CMV-seronegative. Both conserved end residues are part of each CDR3.

TRBV6-5	TRBJ2-1	CASSRSGAVNEQFF
TRBV29-1	TRBJ2-7	CSVVLRAEQYF
TRBV7-9	TRBJ1-1	CASSLGRQEAFF
TRBV11-2	TRBJ1-1	CASSVTANTEAFF
TRBV29-1	TRBJ1-6	CSELNSGGF
TRBV19	TRBJ1-1	CASSIHTGEAFF
TRBV12-5	TRBJ1-2	CASGETGGPYGYTF
TRBV4-1	TRBJ2-4	CASSRPGQGVNIQYF
TRBV4-1	TRBJ1-6	CASSQEGVMDSPLHF
TRBV11-2	TRBJ2-2	CASSLRGSGGENTGELFF
TRBV11-2	TRBJ1-5	CASSRKPGGDSNQPQHF
TRBV29-1	TRBJ1-5	CSVGTGGFNQPQHF
TRBV7-2	TRBJ1-1	CASMPWGQKNTEAFF
TRBV7-2	TRBJ2-3	CASSSGTGGKDTQYF
TRBV7-9	TRBJ2-3	CASSPEAGSTDTQYF
TRBV4-2	TRBJ2-2	CASSQDPNGETGELFF
TRBV5-4	TRBJ1-2	CASSLVSGRLSWGYTF
TRBV6-1	TRBJ1-4	CASIEEGTPGEKLFF
TRBV28	TRBJ2-5	CASRYSTGAGGQETQYF
TRBV5-4	TRBJ2-5	CASSLGLAGQETQYF
TRBV2	TRBJ2-1	CASSFRLAGNGNEQFF
TRBV7-9	TRBJ1-2	CASSFWSGGDYGYTF
TRBV28	TRBJ1-2	CASTWDRGGGYTF
TRBV28	TRBJ1-6	CASTFLSGTGESPLHF
TRBV28	TRBJ1-4	CASSLGRDEKLFF
TRBV4-2	TRBJ1-3	CASSQGRVSGNTIYF
TRBV5-1	TRBJ2-1	CASSLAYLAGGQGEQFF
TRBV5-5	TRBJ2-2	CASSLWQGNTGELFF
TRBV29-1	TRBJ2-1	CSVEPSGQGSYNEQFF
TRBV2	TRBJ2-7	CASSERGYEQYF
TRBV2	TRBJ2-2	CASSDRAYGNGELFF
TRBV4-2	TRBJ2-2	CASSQPLEDTGELFF
TRBV9	TRBJ1-4	CASSAQSGRGREKLFF
TRBV30	TRBJ2-6	CAWRLSGANVLTF
TRBV5-6	TRBJ1-3	CASSLSGGNTIYF
TRBV19	TRBJ1-4	CASKLTGGGEKLFF
TRBV18	TRBJ1-3	CASSADLYSGNTIYF
TRBV7-3	TRBJ1-1	CASSLNAVVNTEAFF
TRBV7-2	TRBJ2-4	CASSERGYLTPQPQYF
TRBV25-1	TRBJ2-2	CASSEQGSGTGELFF
TRBV15	TRBJ1-2	CATSRGDSLYGYTF
TRBV7-6	TRBJ2-1	CASSLGPREEQFF